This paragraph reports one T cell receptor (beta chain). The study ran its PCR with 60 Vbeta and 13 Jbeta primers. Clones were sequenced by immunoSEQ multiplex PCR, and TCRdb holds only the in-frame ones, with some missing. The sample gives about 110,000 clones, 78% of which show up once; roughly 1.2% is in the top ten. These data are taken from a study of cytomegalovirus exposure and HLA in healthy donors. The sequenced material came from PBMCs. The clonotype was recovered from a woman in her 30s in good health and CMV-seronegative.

The CDR3 DNA sequence: TGCGCCAGCAGCTTGGGACCGGGACTAGCGGCCTACAATGAGCAGTTCTTC. As protein: CASSLGPGLAAYNEQFF. The chain joins TRBV5-1 to TRBJ2-1; 11 bases are shared with TRBD2. The CDR3 runs 17 residues. The germline V gene has CDR1 SGHRS and CDR2 YFSETQ. V trimming: 0 bases; J trimming: 2 bases; junction bases outside the gene matches: 4.